This TCR beta chain derives from a study of T-cell memory formation after mild COVID-19. Notes on the study in general: Certain responding clones were present in pre-infection memory, suggesting participation of cross-reactive memory.

A word on this clonotype: Its antigen is unknown.

CDR3 length: 15 amino acids. The germline V gene has CDR1 SGHTA and CDR2 FQGNSA. J was trimmed by 5 bases and V by 5 bases; bases with no gene match: 6. TCRdb used MiXCR to reprocess the 5' RACE reads, holding one entry per CDR3 protein. The table records 45,000 to 55,000 distinct CDR3 sequences, 5.5% to 7.5% of them present only once. The sequence came from a man aged 18 to 29 who had mild COVID-19 (a few samples of this study predate the infection). Cell type and time point are not known. J is TRBJ2-1 and V is TRBV7-2, with TRBD1 matching over 10 bases. Sequencing was performed on PBMCs or a T cell subset sorted from them (not recorded which). Here the CDR3 reads CASSRDRGSHNEQFF. The CDR3, as DNA: TGTGCCAGCAGCCGGGACAGGGGCTCACACAATGAGCAGTTCTTC.